The clone carrying this T cell receptor beta chain was recorded many times. The antigen is undetermined. These data belong to a study of CD8+CD57+ T cells in acquired aplastic anemia. For the study at large: DNA from sorted CD4+ and CD8+ cells averaged roughly 3.2 ug. Study results and limitations: Roughly 31 CD8+ CDR3 sequences occurred in both the patients and the controls.

CD8+CD57+ cell expansion, shown by flow cytometry, had occurred in the patients selected for sequencing. The cohort consisted entirely of patients having severe acquired aplastic anemia. All patients were therapy-naive when blood was sampled. CDR1 is SGHDT, CDR2 YYEEEE, per germline. This CDR3 has 14 amino acids. Between the trimmed V and J ends, which lost 4 bases and 5 bases, there was a span of 12 bases. Genomic DNA served as template for TCR beta VDJ and CDR3 profiling. MiXCR was run by TCRdb on the reads, yielding one entry per CDR3 protein. Found here are 260,000 or so distinct CDR3 sequences, 40% to 50% of them singletons; the top ten hold 6.5% to 10%.

Sequenced input: sorted CD4+, CD8+, or CD8+CD57+ T cells (not recorded which) from PBMCs. The rearrangement links TRBV5-6 to TRBJ2-2; unclear D gene. This clonotype was obtained from a human donor with aplastic anemia. CDR3 region: CASSPSRRTGELFF. CDR3 in DNA: TGTGCCAGCAGCCCGAGTAGACGAACCGGGGAGCTGTTTTTT.